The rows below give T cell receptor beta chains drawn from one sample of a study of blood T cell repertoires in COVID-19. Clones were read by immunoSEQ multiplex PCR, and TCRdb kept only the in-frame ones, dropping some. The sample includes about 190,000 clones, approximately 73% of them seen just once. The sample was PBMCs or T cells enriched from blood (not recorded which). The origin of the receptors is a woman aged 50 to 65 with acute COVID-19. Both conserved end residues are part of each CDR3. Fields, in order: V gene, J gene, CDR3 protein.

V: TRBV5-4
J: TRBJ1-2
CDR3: CASSLQGIRDGYTF

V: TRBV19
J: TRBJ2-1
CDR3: CASSIISGGEQFF

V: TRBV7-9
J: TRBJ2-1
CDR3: CASSSGVDEQFF

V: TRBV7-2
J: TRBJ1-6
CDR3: CASSKTGSTSYNSPLHF

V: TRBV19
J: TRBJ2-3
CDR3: CASSLGQSTDTQYF

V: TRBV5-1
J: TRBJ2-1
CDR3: CASSKPLDSYNEQFF

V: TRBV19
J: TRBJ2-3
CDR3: CASSDRDRRVDTQYF

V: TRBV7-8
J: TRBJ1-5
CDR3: CASSLIGGGNQPQHF

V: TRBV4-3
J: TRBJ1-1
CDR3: CASSRERGQFTEAFF

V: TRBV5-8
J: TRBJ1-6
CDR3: CASTLHRGLTSYNSPLHF

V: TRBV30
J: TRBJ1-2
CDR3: CAWAPGTVYTF